A selection of T cell receptor beta chains follows, all from one sample in a study of T cells in Graves' hyperthyroidism and ophthalmopathy. Each CDR3 protein gets one entry after TCRdb re-called the multiplex PCR reads with MiXCR. This table has roughly 500,000 distinct CDR3 sequences, 40% to 50% appearing once. Sequencing used peripheral blood or thyroid tissue (not recorded which). The origin of the receptors is an adult woman with Graves' disease, either hyperthyroidism or ophthalmopathy (not recorded which). The CDR3 runs from the conserved cysteine through the conserved F or W. Each record gives: CDR3 length, V gene, J gene, CDR3 protein.

13	TRBV29-1	TRBJ2-7	CSLGDRSIYEQYF
13	TRBV29-1	TRBJ2-5	CSVAGLGGSTQYF
13	TRBV7-8	TRBJ1-2	CASSSGGWVGYTF
12	TRBV7-8	TRBJ2-1	CASSSGLVDRFF
13	TRBV9	TRBJ2-7	CASSLTSAGEQYF
16	TRBV6-5	TRBJ1-1	CASSYRGRPARTEAFF
11	TRBV29-1	TRBJ2-7	CSVGLSYEQYF
11	TRBV29-1	TRBJ1-2	CSPDSNYGYTF
16	TRBV2	TRBJ2-5	CASSEVEQGEIETQYF
17	TRBV4-1	TRBJ1-5	CASSQDLTVYSNRPQHF
16	TRBV4-1	TRBJ1-3	CASSQGGRGRGNTIYF
15	TRBV7-2	TRBJ2-6	CASSLGLSGDNVLTF
16	TRBV4-2	TRBJ2-7	CASSQEVASGAYEQYF
13	TRBV14	TRBJ2-5	CASRGLSQETQYF
15	TRBV7-9	TRBJ2-3	CASSRYLSGTDTQYF